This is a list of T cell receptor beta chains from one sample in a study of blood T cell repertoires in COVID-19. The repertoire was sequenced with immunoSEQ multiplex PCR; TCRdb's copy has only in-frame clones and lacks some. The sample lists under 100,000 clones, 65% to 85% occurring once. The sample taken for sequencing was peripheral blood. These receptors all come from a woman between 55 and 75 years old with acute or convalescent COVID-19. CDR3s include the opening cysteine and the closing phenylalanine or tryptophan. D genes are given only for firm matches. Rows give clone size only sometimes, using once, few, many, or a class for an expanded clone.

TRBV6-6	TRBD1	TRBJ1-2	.	CASSQTGQGSWYGYTF	TGTGCCAGCAGCCAGACTGGACAGGGATCCTGGTATGGCTACACCTTC
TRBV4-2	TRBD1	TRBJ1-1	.	CASSQGQGRGTEAFF	TGTGCCAGCAGCCAGGGACAGGGTAGGGGCACTGAAGCTTTCTTT
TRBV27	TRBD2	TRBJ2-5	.	CASSPRLAGGETQYF	TGTGCCAGCAGCCCCCGGCTAGCGGGGGGAGAGACCCAGTACTTC
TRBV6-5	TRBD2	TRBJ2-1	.	CASSYHLLAGGEQFF	TGTGCCAGCAGCTACCATTTGCTAGCGGGGGGGGAGCAGTTCTTC
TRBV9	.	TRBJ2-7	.	CASSPKLGGHEQYF	TGTGCCAGCAGCCCCAAGCTTGGCGGTCACGAGCAGTACTTC
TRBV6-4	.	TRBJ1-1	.	CASSVDRLNTEAFF	TGTGCCAGCAGTGTGGACAGATTGAACACTGAAGCTTTCTTT
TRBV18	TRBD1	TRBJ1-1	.	CASALGQGNTEAFF	TGTGCCAGCGCCTTGGGACAGGGGAACACTGAAGCTTTCTTT
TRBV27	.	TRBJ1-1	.	CASSLVTGVNTEAFF	TGTGCCAGCAGTTTGGTAACCGGGGTGAACACTGAAGCTTTCTTT
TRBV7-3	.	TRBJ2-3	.	CASSLVAGRDTQYF	TGTGCCAGCAGCTTAGTGGCAGGGAGGGATACGCAGTATTTT
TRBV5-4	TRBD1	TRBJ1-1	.	CASSRDRGPEAFF	TGTGCCAGCAGCCGGGACAGGGGCCCTGAAGCTTTCTTT
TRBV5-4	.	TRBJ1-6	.	CASSWQRGGDSPLHF	TGTGCCAGCAGCTGGCAGCGTGGCGGTGATTCACCCCTCCACTTT
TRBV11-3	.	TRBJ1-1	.	CASSLGRSRGNLPVTEAFF	TGTGCCAGCAGCTTAGGGAGATCCAGGGGTAATCTTCCGGTTACTGAAGCTTTCTTT
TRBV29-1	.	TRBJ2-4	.	CSVEWQGNIQYF	TGCAGCGTTGAATGGCAGGGGAACATTCAGTACTTC
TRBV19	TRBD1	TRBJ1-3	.	CASIRRRGPGNTIYF	TGTGCCAGTATACGTCGTAGGGGGCCTGGAAACACCATATATTTT
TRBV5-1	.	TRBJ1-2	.	CASSVSLGGGGYTF	TGCGCCAGCAGCGTGTCCTTAGGCGGGGGTGGCTACACCTTC
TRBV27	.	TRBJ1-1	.	CASSLGWGGRDTEAFF	TGTGCCAGCAGTTTAGGGTGGGGGGGGCGCGACACTGAAGCTTTCTTT
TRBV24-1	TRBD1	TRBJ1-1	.	CATSDSRQGGLYTEAFF	TGTGCCACCAGTGATTCCCGACAGGGTGGGCTGTACACTGAAGCTTTCTTT
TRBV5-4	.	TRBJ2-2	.	CASSLWTTGELFF	TGTGCCAGCAGCTTGTGGACAACCGGGGAGCTGTTTTTT
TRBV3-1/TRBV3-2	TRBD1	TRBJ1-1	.	CASSQGGRGLNTEAFF	TGTGCCAGCAGCCAAGGCGGCAGGGGGCTGAACACTGAAGCTTTCTTT
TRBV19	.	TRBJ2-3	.	CASSIGGGLDTQYF	TGTGCCAGTAGTATAGGAGGAGGGTTGGATACGCAGTATTTT
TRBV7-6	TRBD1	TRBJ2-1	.	CASSLTGQLYNEQFF	TGTGCCAGCAGTTTGACGGGACAGCTCTACAATGAGCAGTTCTTC
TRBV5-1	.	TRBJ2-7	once	CASRTLPPYEQYF	TGCGCCAGCAGAACACTACCCCCCTACGAGCAGTACTTC